This paragraph reports one T cell receptor beta chain. What it binds is not known. The time point denotes: week 23, last vaccination. Topical imiquimod accompanied each vaccine dose, which consisted of 300 ug of mutant IDH1 20-mer peptide. Profiling relied on immunoSEQ multiplex PCR, and the TCRdb table lists in-frame clones only, not all of them. The sample carries approximately 28,000 clones, 65% to 85% recorded once. The data are from a study of a mutant IDH1 vaccine in newly diagnosed glioma. Study-level background: Patients were pretreated with radiotherapy, temozolomide, or both, mostly both.

The CDR3 spans 14 residues. Germline V gene data show CDR1 as SGHRS and CDR2 as YFSETQ. V lost 0 bases and J 3 bases, leaving 10 bases between the germline ends. This sample comprised PBMCs, obtained from a glioma patient whose treatment included an IDH1 peptide vaccine. The rearrangement links TRBV5-1 to TRBJ2-7, with D possibly being TRBD2 (6 bases). The receptor was isolated from a woman under 30 with glioma. The CDR3 nucleotides are TGCGCCAGCAGCTTGGATCCGGACTACTACGAGCAGTACTTC. It codes for CASSLDPDYYEQYF.